The 6 T cell receptor beta chains in this list originate from one sample, sequenced in a study of Tregs in tolerant kidney transplant recipients. Profiled with immunoSEQ multiplex PCR; TCRdb holds only in-frame clones, not every one. The table lists about 110,000 clones, 85% to 90% of them singletons. Sequenced material: CD4+ T cells from blood, taken before the transplant. Receptor source: a human donor who received a combined kidney and bone marrow transplant.

The chain uses TRBV25-1 and TRBJ2-5; D is ambiguous. This CDR3 spans 11 amino acids. Germline V lookup: CDR1 MGHDK, CDR2 SYGVNS. V was shortened by 4 bases and J by 8 bases, with 8 bases between the two germline ends. The CDR3 is CASSGYLTQYF. In nucleotides, the CDR3 is TGTGCCAGCAGTGGATATCTAACCCAGTACTTC.

V usage is TRBV28 and J usage is TRBJ1-1; no clear D gene. CDR1 and CDR2 from the germline V gene are MDHEN and SYDVKM. The CDR3 has 14 residues. The ends were cut back, 3 bases at V and 5 bases at J, with 13 bases in the middle. The DNA for the CDR3 is TGTGCCAGCAGTTTCGGGGATAGGGTAACTGAAGCTTTCTTT. Translation: CASSFGDRVTEAFF.

The chain combines TRBV4-3 with TRBJ2-1; D uncertain. From germline, CDR1 is LGHNA and CDR2 YSLEER. This CDR3 contains 15 residues. Trimming shortened V by 0 bases and J by 0 bases, and 6 bases separated the two germline ends. The CDR3 sequence: CASSQDWSSYNEQFF. The CDR3 coding sequence is TGCGCCAGCAGCCAAGACTGGAGCTCCTACAATGAGCAGTTCTTC.

This chain links TRBV11-2 with TRBJ2-5; 8 positions agree with TRBD2. The CDR3 runs to 14 residues. Trimming cost V 3 bases and J 5 bases; bases outside gene matches: 5. Germline lookup yields CDR1 SGHAT and CDR2 FQNNGV. Here the CDR3 DNA reads TGTGCCAGCAGCTTCCGGGGGGGCCAGGAGACCCAGTACTTC. This translates into CASSFRGGQETQYF.

The gene calls are TRBV5-6 and TRBJ2-7; TRBD2 matches 9 bases. With V trimmed by 0 bases and J by 2 bases, 3 bases remained unmatched. Germline V gene lookup returns CDR1 SGHDT and CDR2 YYEEEE. CDR3 size: 15 residues. The CDR3 DNA follows: TGTGCCAGCAGCTTGGTGGCGGGGGGGACCTACGAGCAGTACTTC. Translating it yields CASSLVAGGTYEQYF. The whole variable domain, filled in from reference TRBV5-6 and TRBJ2-7, reads DAGVTQSPTHLIKTRGQQVTLRCSPKSGHDTVSWYQQALGQGPQFIFQYYEEEERQRGNFPDRFSGHQFPNYSSELNVNALLLGDSALYLCASSLVAGGTYEQYFGPGTRLTVT.

This chain joins TRBV5-1 and TRBJ2-1; TRBD2 matches at 10 bases. This CDR3 is built from 15 residues. Trimming at V came to 4 bases and at J to 9 bases, leaving 10 bases not matched to a gene. Germline-derived CDR1 and CDR2 are SGHRS and YFSETQ. DNA for the CDR3: TGCGCCAGCAGCCGAATGGGACTAGCGACCGGTGAGCAGTTCTTC. It is translated as CASSRMGLATGEQFF.